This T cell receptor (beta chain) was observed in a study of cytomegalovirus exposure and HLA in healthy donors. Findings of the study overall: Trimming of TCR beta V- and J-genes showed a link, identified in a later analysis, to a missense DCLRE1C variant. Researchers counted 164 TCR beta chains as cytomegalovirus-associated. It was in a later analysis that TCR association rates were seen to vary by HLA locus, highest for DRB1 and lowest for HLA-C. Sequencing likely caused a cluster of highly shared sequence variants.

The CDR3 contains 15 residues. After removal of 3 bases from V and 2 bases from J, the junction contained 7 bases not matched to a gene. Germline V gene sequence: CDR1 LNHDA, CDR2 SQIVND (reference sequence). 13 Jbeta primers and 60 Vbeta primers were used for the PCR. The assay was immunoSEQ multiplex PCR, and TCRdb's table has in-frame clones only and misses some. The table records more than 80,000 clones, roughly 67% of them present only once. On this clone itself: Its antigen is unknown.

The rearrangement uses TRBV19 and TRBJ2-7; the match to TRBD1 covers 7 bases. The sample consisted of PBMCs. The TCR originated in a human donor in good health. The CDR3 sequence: CASSISGTETYEQYF. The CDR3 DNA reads TGTGCCAGTAGTATTTCCGGGACAGAGACCTACGAGCAGTACTTC.